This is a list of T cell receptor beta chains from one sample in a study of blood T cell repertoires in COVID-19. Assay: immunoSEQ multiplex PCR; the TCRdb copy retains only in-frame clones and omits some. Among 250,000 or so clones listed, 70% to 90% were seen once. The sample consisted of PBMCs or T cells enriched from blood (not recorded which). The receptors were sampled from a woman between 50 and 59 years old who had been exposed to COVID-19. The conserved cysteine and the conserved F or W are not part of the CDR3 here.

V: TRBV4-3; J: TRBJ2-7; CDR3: ASSQNLLDEQY
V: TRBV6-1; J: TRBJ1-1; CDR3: ASSERGTGVSGTEAF
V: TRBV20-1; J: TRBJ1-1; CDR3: SANEQGINTEAF
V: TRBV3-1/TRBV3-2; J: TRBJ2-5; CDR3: ASSQDLFWGVRSETQY
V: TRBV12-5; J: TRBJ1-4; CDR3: ASGLVHRRGNEKLF
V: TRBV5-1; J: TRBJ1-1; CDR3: ASSRGQDLNTEAF
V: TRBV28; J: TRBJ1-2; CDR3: ASSTGTPYGYT
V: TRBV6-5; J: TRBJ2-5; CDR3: ASRPGQAETQY
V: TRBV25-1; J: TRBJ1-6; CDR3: ASSEYQRSYNSPLH
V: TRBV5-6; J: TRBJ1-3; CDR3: ASSHRGRSGNTIY
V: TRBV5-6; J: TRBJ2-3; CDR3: ASSLGGPTDTQY
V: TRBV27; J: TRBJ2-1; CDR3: ATSSRGGEQF
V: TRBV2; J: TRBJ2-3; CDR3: ASSEAGGLTDTQY
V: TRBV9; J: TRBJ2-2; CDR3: ASSVAGNRDLTGELF
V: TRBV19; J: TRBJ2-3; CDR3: ASSPRQGFADTQY
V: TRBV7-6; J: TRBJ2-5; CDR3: ASSAGPVQETQY
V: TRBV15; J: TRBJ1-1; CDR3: ATSRPRGFGAEAF
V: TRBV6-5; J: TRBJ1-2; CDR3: ASSYSPGALGGYT
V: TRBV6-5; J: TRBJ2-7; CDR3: ASSYLPGPQGYEQY
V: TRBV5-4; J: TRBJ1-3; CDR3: ASSLGGQGVSGNTIY
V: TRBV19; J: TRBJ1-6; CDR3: ASSKGAKHSPLH
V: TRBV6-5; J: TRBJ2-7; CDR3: ASSWASTYEQY
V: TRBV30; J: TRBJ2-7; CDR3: AWSQRDTRSYEQY
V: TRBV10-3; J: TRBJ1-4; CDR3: AISRDRSNEKLF
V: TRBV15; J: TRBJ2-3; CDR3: ATSVRDRGHTDTQY
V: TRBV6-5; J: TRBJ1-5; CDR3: ASSSLGFNQPQH
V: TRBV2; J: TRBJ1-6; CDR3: ASSEPRHNSPLH
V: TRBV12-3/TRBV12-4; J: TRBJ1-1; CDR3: ASSLQGNTEAF